Following are 12 T cell receptor beta chains from one sample sequenced in a study of OX40 agonist ivuxolimab in advanced cancers. Libraries were prepared by immunoSEQ multiplex PCR; TCRdb keeps only in-frame clonotypes and omits some of them. This sample has approximately 90,000 clones, with 91% found just once. This specimen consisted of CD4+ or CD8+ T cells sorted from blood, obtained in a trial of the OX40 agonist ivuxolimab. These TCRs come from an adult with an advanced solid tumor such as melanoma, head and neck, liver or kidney cancer.

This chain links TRBV27 with TRBJ2-7; weak D call: TRBD2 (6 bases). Germline V gene sequence: CDR1 MNHEY, CDR2 SMNVEV (reference sequence). Trimming left V 7 bases short and J 2 bases short, with 12 bases between. This CDR3 region has 13 residues. CDR3 nucleotides: TGTGCCAGCACCCCGGGACTGGCCTACGAGCAGTACTTC. Translation: CASTPGLAYEQYF.

V gene TRBV28 combines with J gene TRBJ2-7; TRBD2 matches 14 bases. Germline values: CDR1 MDHEN, CDR2 SYDVKM. The CDR3 has 16 amino acids. V lost 5 bases to trimming and J lost 4 bases; unmatched junction nucleotides: 7. CDR3 DNA: TGTGCCAGCAGTGGGACTAGCGGGAGCGCTATTTACGAGCAGTACTTC. Its translation is CASSGTSGSAIYEQYF.

This clone has a handful of counts. This chain uses TRBV10-1 with TRBJ1-2, with D unclear. This CDR3 has 13 residues. The V gene's germline CDR1 is WNHNN and CDR2 SYGVQD (reference sequence). Trimming removed 0 bases at V and 4 bases at J, with 6 bases between. CDR3 amino acids: CASSESSPYGYTF. CDR3 bases: TGCGCCAGCAGTGAGTCTAGCCCCTATGGCTACACCTTC.

The V gene is TRBV19, the J gene TRBJ1-2; tentatively, D is TRBD1 (5 bases). This CDR3 comprises 14 residues. V dropped 6 bases and J dropped 6 bases, with 17 bases sitting between them. Germline loops: CDR1 LNHDA, CDR2 SQIVND (reference sequence). This chain's CDR3 is CASSDPPGPDGYTF. In nucleotides, the CDR3 is TGTGCCAGTAGCGACCCCCCGGGACCAGATGGCTACACCTTC. The full variable domain, its missing parts supplied by reference TRBV19 and TRBJ1-2, is DGGITQSPKYLFRKEGQNVTLSCEQNLNHDAMYWYRQDPGQGLRLIYYSQIVNDFQKGDIAEGYSVSREKKESFPLTVTSAQKNPTAFYLCASSDPPGPDGYTFGSGTRLTVV.

V gene TRBV19 combines with J gene TRBJ2-3; 9 bases are shared with TRBD2. The CDR3 contains 15 residues. CDR1 and CDR2 from the germline V gene are LNHDA and SQIVND (reference sequence). V was clipped by 1 base and J by 1 base; unmatched bases: 0. The DNA of the CDR3 is TGTGCCAGTAGTATAGGGACTAGCGGCACAGATACGCAGTATTTT. Translation: CASSIGTSGTDTQYF.

Comment on this clone: Other DNA sequences within the sample encode an identical CDR3. The V gene is TRBV4-2, the J gene TRBJ2-3; D is possibly TRBD2 (5 bases). CDR1 is LGHNA and CDR2 is YNFKEQ in the germline V gene. The length of the CDR3 is 15 residues. V dropped 0 bases and J dropped 5 bases, with 12 bases sitting between them. The chain's CDR3 is CASSQDLRAGDTQYF. Written as DNA, the CDR3 is TGTGCCAGCAGCCAAGATTTGCGGGCCGGAGATACGCAGTATTTT.

The V and J genes are TRBV5-1 and TRBJ2-2, with a possible D match to TRBD1 (5 bases). Germline V CDR1 and CDR2: SGHRS, YFSETQ. The ends were cut back, 4 bases at V and 1 base at J, with 14 bases in the middle. The CDR3 length is 16 residues. Written as DNA, the CDR3 is TGCGCCAGCAGCGAGGTTTCGACAGAGAACACCGGGGAGCTGTTTTTT. This codes for CASSEVSTENTGELFF. The variable domain in full, completed from reference TRBV5-1 and TRBJ2-2, reads KAGVTQTPRYLIKTRGQQVTLSCSPISGHRSVSWYQQTPGQGLQFLFEYFSETQRNKGNFPGRFSGRQFSNSRSEMNVSTLELGDSALYLCASSEVSTENTGELFFGEGSRLTVL.

J is TRBJ1-1 and V is TRBV18; D unresolved. Germline-derived CDR1 and CDR2 are KGHSH and LQKENI. The V gene lost 8 bases and the J gene lost 1 base, with 8 bases spanning the gap. CDR3 size: 12 residues. The DNA for the CDR3 is TGTGCCAGCGCGGACGGGAACACTGAAGCTTTCTTT. Its protein is CASADGNTEAFF.

V is TRBV2 and J is TRBJ2-7, with TRBD2 matching over 7 bases. CDR1 and CDR2 (germline): SNHLY, FYNNEI. The CDR3 length is 15 residues. The trim removed 2 bases at V and 5 bases at J, leaving 9 bases unmatched. The CDR3 sequence is CASSENAGEENEQYF. In nucleotides, the CDR3 is TGTGCCAGCAGTGAAAACGCGGGAGAGGAAAACGAGCAGTACTTC.

The J gene is TRBJ2-2, the V gene TRBV11-2, with D possibly matching TRBD1 (5 bases). V was clipped by 4 bases and J by 2 bases, with 11 bases between them. The CDR3 length is 15 residues. Per germline, CDR1 SGHAT and CDR2 FQNNGV. CDR3: CASSSRQINTGELFF. CDR3 bases: TGTGCCAGCAGCTCCCGACAGATCAACACCGGGGAGCTGTTTTTT.

This clone came up once. The V call is TRBV7-6, the J call TRBJ2-1, with D unclear. The germline V and J ends were trimmed by 3 bases and 6 bases, with 3 bases remaining between them. CDR3 length: 11 residues. Germline V gene data show CDR1 as SGHVS and CDR2 as FNYEAQ. CDR3 in amino acids: CASSLGNEQFF. The CDR3 region has the DNA TGTGCCAGCAGCTTGGGCAATGAGCAGTTCTTC.

The chain carries TRBV4-1 and TRBJ2-5, with 9 nucleotides matching TRBD2. Near its end, the DNA agrees better with TRBJ2-7, so the J call may be wrong. This CDR3 has 18 amino acids. Per germline, CDR1 MGHRA and CDR2 YSYEKL. The CDR3 nucleotides are TGCGCCAGCAGCCAAGAGCTAGCGGGACTACCGAGGGCCTACGAGCAGTACTTC. Its protein product is CASSQELAGLPRAYEQYF.